The sequence of this T cell receptor (beta chain) was determined in a study of identical twins. Study-level findings and limits: Whereas memory repertoires showed no such difference, abundant cord blood beta clonotypes carried fewer insertions. Instead of following the same donors, the conclusions were based on cross-sectional statistical analysis. Partial confounding of zero-insertion analyses by invariant MAIT and iNKT cells was possible.

TCRdb analysed the 5' RACE reads with MiXCR anew, one entry per CDR3 protein. The sample has about 530,000 distinct CDR3 sequences, 20% to 25% seen once. Details on this clonotype: Its cognate antigen is unknown.

The same sample was also studied in work on yellow fever vaccine responses in identical twins.

The sequence came from a woman under 30 in good health. Sequenced: CD4+ T cells sorted from blood.

Here the CDR3 DNA reads TGTGCCAGCAGCTCCAGACGGGGAAAGGTGATCCAAGAGACCCAGTACTTC. Amino acids: CASSSRRGKVIQETQYF. The chain employs TRBV13 and TRBJ2-5, with D maybe TRBD2 (5 bases). Germline lookup yields CDR1 PRHDT and CDR2 FYEKMQ (reference sequence). Trimming cost V 4 bases and J 1 base, with 19 bases left between them. This CDR3 has 17 amino acids.